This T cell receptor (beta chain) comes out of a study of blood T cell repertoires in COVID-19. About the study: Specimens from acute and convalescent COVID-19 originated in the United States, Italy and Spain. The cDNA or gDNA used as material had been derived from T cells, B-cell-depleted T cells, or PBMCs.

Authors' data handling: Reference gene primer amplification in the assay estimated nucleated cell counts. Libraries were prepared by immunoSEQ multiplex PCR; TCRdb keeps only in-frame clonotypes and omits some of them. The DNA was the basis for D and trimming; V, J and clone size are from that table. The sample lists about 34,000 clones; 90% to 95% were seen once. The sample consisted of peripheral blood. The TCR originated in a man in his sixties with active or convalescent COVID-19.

CDR3 residues: CATSRSILAGEGTQYF. In nucleotides, the CDR3 is TGTGCCACCAGCAGAAGTATACTAGCGGGAGAGGGTACGCAGTATTTT. The V call is TRBV15, the J call TRBJ2-3, with TRBD2 matching 11 bases. Trimming took 2 bases from V and 8 from J; bases not matched to a gene: 9. The V gene's germline CDR1 is LNHNV and CDR2 YYDKDF (reference sequence). The CDR3 covers 16 residues.